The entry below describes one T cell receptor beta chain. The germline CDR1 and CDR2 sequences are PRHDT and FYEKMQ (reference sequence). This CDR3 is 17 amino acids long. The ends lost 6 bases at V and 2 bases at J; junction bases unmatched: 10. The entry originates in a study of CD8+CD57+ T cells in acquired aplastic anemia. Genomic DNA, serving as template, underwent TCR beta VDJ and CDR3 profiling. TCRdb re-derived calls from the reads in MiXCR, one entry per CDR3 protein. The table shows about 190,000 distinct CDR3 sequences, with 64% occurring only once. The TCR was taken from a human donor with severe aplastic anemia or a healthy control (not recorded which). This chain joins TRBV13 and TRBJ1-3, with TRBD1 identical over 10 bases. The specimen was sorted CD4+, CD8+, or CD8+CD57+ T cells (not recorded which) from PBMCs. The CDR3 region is CASRDRGDKNTGNTIYF. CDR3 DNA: TGTGCCAGCAGGGACAGGGGGGACAAGAATACTGGAAACACCATATATTTT.